The 25 T cell receptor beta chains in this list originate from one sample, sequenced in a study of cytomegalovirus exposure and HLA in healthy donors. Amplification used 60 Vbeta primers and 13 Jbeta primers. The method was immunoSEQ multiplex PCR; TCRdb's version includes in-frame clones alone and lacks a portion of them. Of 100,000 or so clones in the sample, 85% to 90% were seen once. The specimen sequenced was PBMCs. These receptors were obtained from a man younger than 45 in good health and CMV-seronegative.

The chain carries TRBV5-3 and TRBJ2-5; D gene ambiguous. TRBV5-3 has ORF status, its function being uncertain. The CDR3 totals 13 residues. Trimming took off 5 bases at V and 0 bases at J, with 8 bases between the two ends. The CDR3 DNA follows: TGTGCCAGAAGGTGGTACAACCAAGAGACCCAGTACTTC. Translation: CARRWYNQETQYF.

The chain is built from TRBV15 and TRBJ1-2; no definite D call. Germline-derived CDR1 and CDR2 are LNHNV and YYDKDF (reference sequence). The CDR3 has 17 residues. V dropped 3 bases and J dropped 0 bases, with 17 bases sitting between them. This chain's CDR3 is CATSSRTSTAANYGYTF. The CDR3 DNA reads as TGTGCCACCAGCAGTAGGACTTCGACGGCGGCTAACTATGGCTACACCTTC.

This clone has a single count. V gene TRBV27 combines with J gene TRBJ2-7; TRBD2 agrees at 9 bases. J lost 0 bases, V lost 5 bases, and 8 bases had no gene match. Germline CDR1 is MNHEY and CDR2 is SMNVEV (reference sequence). This CDR3 has 16 residues. CDR3: CASSPTTSGVSYEQYF. CDR3 coding DNA: TGTGCCAGCAGTCCAACGACTAGCGGAGTCTCCTACGAGCAGTACTTC.

This clone appeared a few times. The chain carries TRBV6-5 and TRBJ1-2; TRBD1 agrees at 8 bases. J was trimmed by 8 bases and V by 2 bases; bases with no gene match: 4. The length of the CDR3 is 13 residues. CDR1 MNHEY and CDR2 SVGAGI come from the germline V gene. CDR3 nucleotides: TGTGCCAGCAGTTACAAGGGACAGGCGGGCTACACCTTC. As protein: CASSYKGQAGYTF.

This chain connects TRBV9 to TRBJ1-6; no firm D call. The germline V and J ends were trimmed by 3 bases and 9 bases, with 16 bases remaining between them. The CDR3 runs to 15 residues. Germline V CDR1 and CDR2: SGDLS, YYNGEE. The CDR3, as DNA: TGTGCCAGCAGCGCAAACATAGACTCGGGTTCACCCCTCCACTTT. Encoded protein: CASSANIDSGSPLHF.

The genes are TRBV7-9 and TRBJ2-5; 7 nucleotides align to TRBD2. V lost 2 bases to trimming and J lost 5 bases; unmatched junction nucleotides: 8. There are 15 residues in the CDR3. Germline assignment: CDR1 SEHNR and CDR2 FQNEAQ (reference sequence). The CDR3 loop is CASSLPGPGRETQYF. In nucleotides, the CDR3 is TGTGCCAGCAGCTTACCGGGCCCCGGGAGGGAGACCCAGTACTTC. Filled out from reference TRBV7-9 and TRBJ2-5, the complete variable domain reads DTGVSQNPRHKITKRGQNVTFRCDPISEHNRLYWYRQTLGQGPEFLTYFQNEAQLEKSRLLSDRFSAERPKGSFSTLEIQRTEQGDSAMYLCASSLPGPGRETQYFGPGTRLLVL.

The chain employs TRBV18 and TRBJ1-2; TRBD1 matches 8 bases. The length of the CDR3 is 15 residues. Looked up from germline, CDR1 is KGHSH and CDR2 is LQKENI. J was trimmed by 5 bases and V by 0 bases; bases with no gene match: 5. CDR3 sequence (DNA): TGTGCCAGCTCACCACCGGACAGGGTCAAATATGGCTACACCTTC. Protein: CASSPPDRVKYGYTF.

The count of this clone is one. V usage is TRBV5-1 and J usage is TRBJ2-1, with a possible D match to TRBD2 (5 bases). V was cut by 0 bases and J by 7 bases, with 14 bases left in between. The CDR3 length is 15 residues. Germline V lookup: CDR1 SGHRS, CDR2 YFSETQ. The CDR3 loop reads CASSLEASLQNEQFF. CDR3 DNA sequence: TGCGCCAGCAGCTTGGAGGCTAGCCTTCAGAATGAGCAGTTCTTC. The full variable domain, completed using reference TRBV5-1 and TRBJ2-1, is KAGVTQTPRYLIKTRGQQVTLSCSPISGHRSVSWYQQTPGQGLQFLFEYFSETQRNKGNFPGRFSGRQFSNSRSEMNVSTLELGDSALYLCASSLEASLQNEQFFGPGTRLTVL.

The chain is built from TRBV11-2 and TRBJ2-4, with unresolved D. Trimming pared 3 bases from V and 8 bases from J, leaving 11 bases between. The CDR3 has 13 amino acids. CDR1 and CDR2 (germline): SGHAT, FQNNGV. The CDR3 DNA reads as TGTGCCAGCAGCTTGGGTTACCTAGACATTCAGTACTTC. Protein sequence: CASSLGYLDIQYF.

The chain couples TRBV30 to TRBJ1-5; D is ambiguous. The germline V gene encodes CDR1 GTSNPN and CDR2 SVGIG (reference sequence). Trimming removed 5 bases from V and 4 bases from J, with 9 bases in between. The CDR3 has 12 residues. CDR3 nucleotide sequence: TGTGCCTGGTCCCGAGGGAATCAGCCCCAGCATTTT. It yields the protein CAWSRGNQPQHF.

This clone showed up just once. This same CDR3 is encoded by further DNA sequences in the sample. The chain uses TRBV5-1 and TRBJ2-1; TRBD1 matches at 10 bases. The CDR3 sequence is 14 residues long. CDR1 is SGHRS, CDR2 YFSETQ, per germline. The trim removed 0 bases at V and 7 bases at J, leaving 1 base unmatched. The DNA of the CDR3 is TGCGCCAGCAGCTTGGGACAGGGGGCTAATGAGCAGTTCTTC. Translating gives CASSLGQGANEQFF. Supplemented by reference TRBV5-1 and TRBJ2-1, the full variable domain reads KAGVTQTPRYLIKTRGQQVTLSCSPISGHRSVSWYQQTPGQGLQFLFEYFSETQRNKGNFPGRFSGRQFSNSRSEMNVSTLELGDSALYLCASSLGQGANEQFFGPGTRLTVL.

Here the CDR3 reads CASSLDWRTYSEAFF. In nucleotides, the CDR3 is TGTGCCAGCAGCTTGGATTGGAGGACGTACTCTGAAGCTTTCTTT. V gene TRBV7-9 combines with J gene TRBJ1-1; D is undetermined. The CDR3 runs 15 residues. V gave up 3 bases and J gave up 6 bases, with 17 bases separating them. Germline CDR1 reads SEHNR; CDR2 reads FQNEAQ (reference sequence).

J is TRBJ1-2 and V is TRBV30, with a tentative D call TRBD1 (5 bases). V shed 0 bases and J shed 2 bases, with 7 bases lying between them. CDR1 and CDR2 (germline): GTSNPN, SVGIG (reference sequence). CDR3 size: 13 residues. CDR3 sequence (DNA): TGTGCCTGGAGTGTAGCAGGGAACTATGGCTACACCTTC. Its translation is CAWSVAGNYGYTF.

The chain couples TRBV7-2 to TRBJ1-1; unclear D gene. This CDR3 is built from 16 residues. Trimming cost V 3 bases and J 4 bases, with 18 bases left between them. CDR1 is SGHTA and CDR2 is FQGNSA in the germline V gene. The CDR3 protein is CASSLASGQRGTEAFF. DNA for the CDR3: TGTGCCAGCAGCTTGGCATCCGGTCAACGGGGCACTGAAGCTTTCTTT.

This clone has just one count. The chain employs TRBV7-8 and TRBJ1-2; 9 nucleotides align to TRBD1. CDR1 and CDR2 (germline): SGHVS, FQNEAQ. Trimming cost V 5 bases and J 6 bases; bases outside gene matches: 4. This CDR3 is 13 amino acids long. The CDR3, as DNA: TGTGCCAGCAGCCGCCGGACAGGGGATGGCTACACCTTC. Translated, it gives CASSRRTGDGYTF.

This chain connects TRBV19 to TRBJ1-2; 9 nucleotides line up with TRBD1. This CDR3 is 13 amino acids long. CDR1 is LNHDA, CDR2 SQIVND, per germline (reference sequence). V was clipped by 11 bases and J by 1 base; unmatched bases: 5. The CDR3 DNA is TGTGCCGGCCGGGACAGGGATAACTATGGCTACACCTTC. Its protein is CAGRDRDNYGYTF.

This chain links TRBV30 with TRBJ2-3, with D unclear. Germline V lookup: CDR1 GTSNPN, CDR2 SVGIG (reference sequence). Trimming removed 0 bases from V and 0 bases from J, with 7 bases in between. The CDR3 runs to 14 residues. DNA for the CDR3: TGTGCCTGGAGTGTACGAGGTAGCACAGATACGCAGTATTTT. Amino acids: CAWSVRGSTDTQYF.

The rearrangement joins TRBV4-3 to TRBJ2-1; 7 nucleotides agree with TRBD1. The CDR3 runs to 14 residues. The trim removed 3 bases at V and 4 bases at J, leaving 3 bases unmatched. Germline V gene data show CDR1 as LGHNA and CDR2 as YSLEER. The CDR3 protein is CASSQRQGYNEQFF. The CDR3 nucleotides are TGCGCCAGCAGCCAGCGACAGGGTTACAATGAGCAGTTCTTC.

J is TRBJ1-2 and V is TRBV28, with D possibly being TRBD1 (5 bases). Germline CDR1 reads MDHEN; CDR2 reads SYDVKM. V was shortened by 2 bases and J by 4 bases, with 11 bases between the two germline ends. The CDR3 totals 14 residues. CDR3 region: CASSLETESYGYTF. The CDR3 nucleotides read TGTGCCAGCAGTTTAGAGACAGAGTCCTATGGCTACACCTTC.

The rearrangement joins TRBV6-5 to TRBJ1-4, with 10 positions matching TRBD1. Germline CDR1 reads MNHEY; CDR2 reads SVGAGI. The CDR3 covers 15 residues. J gave up 8 bases and V 6 bases, and 9 bases lay outside the gene matches. Here the CDR3 DNA reads TGTGCCAGCAGCCGAGGGGGACAGGGGAACGAAAAACTGTTTTTT. It specifies CASSRGGQGNEKLFF.

The chain couples TRBV20-1 to TRBJ1-2; D call uncertain. The CDR3 totals 11 residues. Between the trimmed V and J ends, which lost 6 bases and 7 bases, there was a span of 12 bases. Germline V gives CDR1 DFQATT, CDR2 SNEGSKA (reference sequence). The chain's CDR3 is CSAYSSGGYTF. The CDR3 coding sequence is TGCAGTGCATACTCATCTGGTGGCTACACCTTC.

The chain combines TRBV30 with TRBJ2-2; D ambiguous. Germline CDR1 and CDR2: GTSNPN and SVGIG (reference sequence). The V and J ends lost 0 bases and 2 bases respectively, with 7 bases between them. This CDR3 region has 14 residues. CDR3 loop: CAWSVGVNTGELFF. DNA for the CDR3: TGTGCCTGGAGTGTAGGAGTTAACACCGGGGAGCTGTTTTTT.

The chain recombines TRBV6-1 with TRBJ2-2; D is perhaps TRBD2 (5 bases). Germline V gene sequence: CDR1 MNHNS, CDR2 SASEGT. The CDR3 has 16 amino acids. V was trimmed by 4 bases and J by 6 bases, leaving 18 bases between them. As DNA, the CDR3 is TGTGCCAGCAGTGCACCCGGGGTTAGGGTGTCCGGGGAGCTGTTTTTT. Encoded protein: CASSAPGVRVSGELFF.

The chain combines TRBV14 with TRBJ1-6; possibly TRBD1 for D (6 bases). Germline CDR1 SGHDN, CDR2 FVKESK. Trimming stripped 1 base from V and 3 bases from J, with 7 bases between. The CDR3 length is 15 residues. The CDR3 loop is CASSQGTVYNSPLHF. The CDR3 DNA follows: TGTGCCAGCAGCCAAGGGACAGTCTATAATTCACCCCTCCACTTT.

The chain recombines TRBV6-4 with TRBJ2-1; maybe TRBD1 (6 bases). Per germline, CDR1 MRHNA and CDR2 SNTAGT. V shed 6 bases and J shed 4 bases, with 13 bases lying between them. The CDR3 extends over 14 amino acids. In nucleotides, the CDR3 is TGTGCCAGCAGCCGGGACATTAGGTACAATGAGCAGTTCTTC. Translation: CASSRDIRYNEQFF.